This is a list of T cell receptor beta chains from one sample in a study of shared clonotypes between healthy human individuals. Sequencing used immunoSEQ multiplex PCR; TCRdb keeps in-frame clones, though not all of them. The sample records 2 million to 2.5 million clones, approximately 96% being singletons. Material: naive CD4+ T cells sorted from blood. The receptors stem from a man between 18 and 35 years old in good health. CDR3s include the opening cysteine and the closing phenylalanine or tryptophan. The D gene is left open where the match is weak. Rows may omit the clone size; those that give it use once, few, many or a size class.

j_gene: TRBJ2-3
v_gene: TRBV27
d_gene: TRBD2
len: 15
abundance: .
CDR3aa: CASSWGTSAKDTQYF
CDR3nt: TGTGCCAGCAGTTGGGGGACTAGCGCGAAAGATACGCAGTATTTT

j_gene: TRBJ2-7
v_gene: TRBV6-1
d_gene: .
len: 13
abundance: .
CDR3aa: CASSELRSYEQYF
CDR3nt: TGTGCCAGCAGTGAGTTGCGCTCCTACGAGCAGTACTTC

j_gene: TRBJ2-7
v_gene: TRBV7-2
d_gene: TRBD1
len: 15
abundance: .
CDR3aa: CASSLLGQGVDEQYF
CDR3nt: TGTGCCAGCAGCTTACTCGGACAGGGGGTTGACGAGCAGTACTTC

j_gene: TRBJ2-3
v_gene: TRBV7-8
d_gene: TRBD2
len: 15
abundance: .
CDR3aa: CASSLYEGGSNTQYF
CDR3nt: TGTGCCAGCAGCTTATATGAGGGAGGGTCAAATACGCAGTATTTT

j_gene: TRBJ1-5
v_gene: TRBV6-4
d_gene: TRBD1
len: 15
abundance: .
CDR3aa: CASSETGSSNQPQHF
CDR3nt: TGTGCCAGCAGCGAGACAGGGTCGAGCAATCAGCCCCAGCATTTT

j_gene: TRBJ1-1
v_gene: TRBV9
d_gene: .
len: 15
abundance: .
CDR3aa: CASSAPGQPNTEAFF
CDR3nt: TGTGCCAGCAGCGCCCCGGGACAACCGAACACTGAAGCTTTCTTT

j_gene: TRBJ2-2
v_gene: TRBV18
d_gene: TRBD2
len: 14
abundance: .
CDR3aa: CASTSGRASGELFF
CDR3nt: TGTGCCAGCACGAGCGGGAGGGCCTCCGGGGAGCTGTTTTTT

j_gene: TRBJ2-5
v_gene: TRBV7-9
d_gene: .
len: 13
abundance: .
CDR3aa: CASSLAPGETQYF
CDR3nt: TGTGCCAGCAGCTTAGCCCCGGGAGAGACCCAGTACTTC

j_gene: TRBJ2-7
v_gene: TRBV7-2
d_gene: TRBD2
len: 16
abundance: .
CDR3aa: CASSLDPPSGGDEQYF
CDR3nt: TGTGCCAGCAGCTTAGACCCCCCTAGCGGGGGGGACGAGCAGTACTTC

j_gene: TRBJ1-2
v_gene: TRBV6-5
d_gene: .
len: 13
abundance: .
CDR3aa: CASTARGDYGYTF
CDR3nt: TGTGCCAGCACCGCAAGGGGCGATTATGGCTACACCTTC

j_gene: TRBJ1-1
v_gene: TRBV2
d_gene: .
len: 13
abundance: .
CDR3aa: CASNPQGNTEAFF
CDR3nt: TGTGCCAGCAACCCCCAGGGTAACACTGAAGCTTTCTTT

j_gene: TRBJ1-2
v_gene: TRBV5-6
d_gene: TRBD1
len: 14
abundance: .
CDR3aa: CASSGRGRSYGYTF
CDR3nt: TGTGCCAGCAGCGGCAGGGGGCGGAGCTATGGCTACACCTTC

j_gene: TRBJ1-2
v_gene: TRBV5-1
d_gene: .
len: 12
abundance: .
CDR3aa: CASSLERVGYTF
CDR3nt: TGCGCCAGCAGCTTGGAGAGGGTTGGCTACACCTTC

j_gene: TRBJ2-7
v_gene: TRBV7-9
d_gene: .
len: 14
abundance: .
CDR3aa: CASSFLDRPGEQYF
CDR3nt: TGTGCCAGCAGCTTCCTGGACCGTCCGGGCGAGCAGTACTTC

j_gene: TRBJ2-7
v_gene: TRBV18
d_gene: .
len: 15
abundance: .
CDR3aa: CASSPPQGFSYEQYF
CDR3nt: TGTGCCAGCTCACCACCGCAGGGATTCTCCTACGAGCAGTACTTC

j_gene: TRBJ1-6
v_gene: TRBV6-4
d_gene: .
len: 12
abundance: .
CDR3aa: CASTIPRSPLHF
CDR3nt: TGTGCCAGTACCATCCCCCGATCACCCCTCCACTTT

j_gene: TRBJ2-5
v_gene: TRBV5-1
d_gene: .
len: 13
abundance: once
CDR3aa: CASSSRAQETQYF
CDR3nt: TGCGCCAGCAGTTCGAGGGCCCAAGAGACCCAGTACTTC